These 32 T cell receptor beta chains were sequenced from one sample in a study of OX40 agonist ivuxolimab in advanced cancers. Measured with immunoSEQ multiplex PCR; TCRdb has only the in-frame clones, and not every one. The table includes 50,000 to 65,000 clones, roughly 82% detected once. Sequenced material: CD4+ or CD8+ T cells sorted from blood, taken in a trial of the OX40 agonist ivuxolimab. The receptors here all came from an adult with an advanced solid tumor such as melanoma, head and neck, liver or kidney cancer.

The chain employs TRBV7-8 and TRBJ2-3; 10 bases agree with TRBD2. The CDR3 contains 17 residues. The germline CDR1 and CDR2 sequences are SGHVS and FQNEAQ. Germline trimming cut 1 base from V and 4 bases from J; bases unmatched to any gene: 8. CDR3 in amino acids: CASSLGTSGAGADTQYF. CDR3 sequence (DNA): TGTGCCAGCAGCTTAGGGACTAGCGGAGCGGGGGCAGATACGCAGTATTTT.

The chain has TRBV28 and TRBJ2-6, with D perhaps TRBD2 (6 bases). The CDR3 has 15 residues. V was trimmed by 2 bases and J by 2 bases, leaving 7 bases between them. Germline CDR1 reads MDHEN; CDR2 reads SYDVKM. In DNA form, the CDR3 reads TGTGCCAGCAGTTTAGGAGGGGCTGGGGCCAACGTCCTGACTTTC. Its protein is CASSLGGAGANVLTF.

This clone came up a few times. The V gene is TRBV5-8, the J gene TRBJ1-1; the D gene is possibly TRBD1 (6 bases). The CDR3 length is 13 residues. The germline V gene has CDR1 SGHTS and CDR2 YDEGEE. Trimming shortened V by 4 bases and J by 1 base, and 8 bases separated the two germline ends. CDR3 in amino acids: CASSRTENTEAFF. The CDR3 DNA follows: TGTGCCAGCAGCCGGACAGAGAACACTGAAGCTTTCTTT.

The chain has TRBV7-6 and TRBJ1-5; D uncertain. The CDR3 has 15 residues. V shed 2 bases and J shed 7 bases, with 15 bases lying between them. In germline, CDR1 is SGHVS, CDR2 FNYEAQ. As DNA, the CDR3 is TGTGCCAGCAGCTTATCCCCCTCTGATGGGCAGCCCCAGCATTTT. Encoded protein: CASSLSPSDGQPQHF.

The chain has TRBV2 and TRBJ2-3; perhaps TRBD2 as D (6 bases). The CDR3 loop spans 15 amino acids. Germline V lookup: CDR1 SNHLY, CDR2 FYNNEI. V was shortened by 6 bases and J by 0 bases, with 13 bases between the two germline ends. CDR3 coding DNA: TGTGCCAGCAGGGAGTACGGGACTAGCACAGATACGCAGTATTTT. Its translation: CASREYGTSTDTQYF.

V gene TRBV28 combines with J gene TRBJ2-7; tentative D call: TRBD1 (5 bases). Germline CDR1 reads MDHEN; CDR2 reads SYDVKM. CDR3 length: 14 residues. The V and J ends lost 5 bases and 0 bases respectively, with 11 bases between them. CDR3 bases: TGTGCCAGCAGTCCGGACACCCTCTCCTACGAGCAGTACTTC. It codes for CASSPDTLSYEQYF.

The rearrangement uses TRBV5-1 and TRBJ2-3; 8 bases line up with TRBD2. The length of the CDR3 is 18 residues. Germline CDR1 SGHRS, CDR2 YFSETQ. The J segment lost 2 bases and the V segment lost 0 bases, leaving 11 bases of the junction unmatched. The CDR3 DNA is TGCGCCAGCAGCTTGGAGGCGGGAGGCCTGACCTTCACAGATACGCAGTATTTT. Its translation is CASSLEAGGLTFTDTQYF.

The chain recombines TRBV5-6 with TRBJ1-1; maybe TRBD1 (6 bases). The CDR3 is made up of 13 amino acids. The V gene's germline CDR1 is SGHDT and CDR2 YYEEEE. V was trimmed by 4 bases and J by 4 bases, leaving 11 bases between them. CDR3 coding DNA: TGTGCCAGCAGCGCCAGGGGTGGCACTGAAGCTTTCTTT. This codes for CASSARGGTEAFF.

The rearrangement joins TRBV5-1 to TRBJ2-1; D gene uncertain. The V gene lost 0 bases and the J gene lost 10 bases, with 20 bases spanning the gap. The germline gives CDR1 SGHRS, CDR2 YFSETQ. The CDR3 is 16 amino acids. CDR3 sequence: CASSLGVDIRSYEQFF. CDR3 bases: TGCGCCAGCAGCTTGGGGGTCGATATAAGGTCATACGAGCAGTTCTTC.

The chain uses TRBV4-3 and TRBJ2-2, with D hard to call. With 1 base removed from V and 0 bases from J, the gap between germline ends came to 15 bases. The CDR3 is 18 amino acids. Germline CDR1 is LGHNA and CDR2 is YSLEER. CDR3 region: CASSQAAPVFPNTGELFF. In nucleotides, the CDR3 is TGCGCCAGCAGCCAAGCCGCCCCAGTCTTCCCGAACACCGGGGAGCTGTTTTTT.

The chain links TRBV27 to TRBJ1-5; D gene ambiguous. CDR1 is MNHEY and CDR2 is SMNVEV in the germline V gene (reference sequence). The CDR3 totals 14 residues. Trimming removed 5 bases from V and 0 bases from J, with 8 bases in between. The CDR3 DNA sequence: TGTGCCAGCAGTCGTCAGAATAGCAATCAGCCCCAGCATTTT. Amino acid sequence: CASSRQNSNQPQHF.

This clone was observed a handful of times. CDR3 sequence: CASSRKSTYHEQYF. For the CDR3, the DNA is TGTGCCAGCAGCCGGAAAAGCACATACCACGAGCAGTACTTC. The chain joins TRBV13 to TRBJ2-7; D not resolved. The CDR3 is made up of 14 amino acids. Germline assignment: CDR1 PRHDT and CDR2 FYEKMQ (reference sequence). Trimming shortened V by 5 bases and J by 5 bases, and 16 bases separated the two germline ends. Looking up the rest from reference TRBV13 and TRBJ2-7 gives the full variable domain: AAGVIQSPRHLIKEKRETATLKCYPIPRHDTVYWYQQGPGQDPQFLISFYEKMQSDKGSIPDRFSAQQFSDYHSELNMSSLELGDSALYFCASSRKSTYHEQYFGPGTRLTVT.

The chain links TRBV6-5 to TRBJ1-2; D is uncertain. Germline CDR1 and CDR2: MNHEY and SVGAGI. CDR3 size: 13 residues. Trimming pared 5 bases from V and 6 bases from J, leaving 13 bases between. DNA for the CDR3: TGTGCCAGCAGTGACCCGGGGTATAATGGCTACACCTTC. Its translation: CASSDPGYNGYTF.

The chain couples TRBV7-2 to TRBJ1-6; 7 bases fit TRBD1. The trim removed 1 base at V and 15 bases at J, leaving 3 bases unmatched. CDR1 and CDR2 from the germline V gene are SGHTA and FQGNSA. The CDR3 loop spans 12 amino acids. CDR3 residues: CASSLEDRSLHF. The CDR3 DNA reads TGTGCCAGCAGCTTAGAGGACAGGAGCCTCCACTTT.

The chain combines TRBV29-1 with TRBJ2-7; D perhaps matches TRBD1 (6 bases). The V end lost 4 bases, the J end lost 0 bases, and 13 bases lay between the germline ends. There are 14 residues in the CDR3. CDR1 and CDR2 (germline): SQVTM, ANQGSEA. CDR3 in DNA: TGCAGCGTTGGAGGGCAGGGGAACTCCTACGAGCAGTACTTC. It codes for CSVGGQGNSYEQYF.

The rearrangement uses TRBV27 and TRBJ2-3; TRBD1 matches 8 bases. This CDR3 contains 17 residues. Germline lookup yields CDR1 MNHEY and CDR2 SMNVEV (reference sequence). V shed 4 bases, J shed 5 bases, and the junction held 14 bases outside the gene matches. CDR3 in amino acids: CASSSGQGPLSGDTQYF. The CDR3 DNA reads TGTGCCAGCAGTTCCGGACAGGGTCCCCTATCGGGAGATACGCAGTATTTT.

The chain joins TRBV19 to TRBJ1-1, with 7 bases aligning to TRBD1. CDR1 and CDR2 (germline): LNHDA, SQIVND (reference sequence). This CDR3 region has 14 residues. V lost 5 bases to trimming and J lost 1 base; unmatched junction nucleotides: 4. The CDR3 loop reads CASSVGQANTEAFF. CDR3 bases: TGTGCCAGTAGTGTCGGACAGGCGAACACTGAAGCTTTCTTT.

The chain carries TRBV11-3 and TRBJ2-1; 13 bases agree with TRBD2. Germline V gives CDR1 SGHNT, CDR2 YENEEA. V lost 0 bases, J lost 7 bases, and 15 bases stayed unmatched. The CDR3 covers 20 residues. CDR3 in amino acids: CASSLEGTSGNFGGWNEQFF. The CDR3 DNA reads TGTGCCAGCAGCTTAGAGGGGACTAGCGGGAACTTCGGGGGTTGGAATGAGCAGTTCTTC.

This chain connects TRBV5-5 to TRBJ1-4; 7 bases map to TRBD1. CDR3 length: 14 amino acids. The J segment lost 8 bases and the V segment lost 0 bases, leaving 4 bases of the junction unmatched. In germline, CDR1 is SGHKS, CDR2 YYEKEE (reference sequence). The CDR3 nucleotides are TGTGCCAGCAGCTTGGGACAGGGTCGGGAAAAACTGTTTTTT. Its protein is CASSLGQGREKLFF.

J is TRBJ2-7 and V is TRBV5-1; maybe TRBD1 (5 bases). Germline V gene data show CDR1 as SGHRS and CDR2 as YFSETQ. This CDR3 spans 13 amino acids. Trimming removed 0 bases at V and 6 bases at J, with 10 bases between. CDR3 region: CASSLGQIREQYF. For the CDR3, the DNA is TGCGCCAGCAGCTTGGGACAGATCCGCGAGCAGTACTTC.

The rearrangement joins TRBV19 to TRBJ2-1; 7 nucleotides align to TRBD2. The V and J ends lost 5 bases and 6 bases, in that order; junction bases with no gene match: 7. Germline V gene data show CDR1 as LNHDA and CDR2 as SQIVND (reference sequence). This CDR3 spans 14 amino acids. This CDR3 reads CASSFGGGSNEQFF. The CDR3, as DNA: TGTGCCAGTAGTTTCGGGGGAGGGAGCAATGAGCAGTTCTTC.

The rearrangement joins TRBV6-6 to TRBJ1-5, with D perhaps matching TRBD1 (5 bases). The CDR3 is made up of 15 amino acids. Germline values: CDR1 MNHNY, CDR2 SVGAGI (reference sequence). The V end lost 7 bases, the J end lost 9 bases, and 22 bases lay between the germline ends. The CDR3 nucleotides are TGTGCCAGCAAACCCCAACGACAGTCCCGTAGGCCCCAGCATTTT. Translating gives CASKPQRQSRRPQHF.

In this sample, this clone turned up once. The V call is TRBV5-4, the J call TRBJ1-3; D not resolved. Trimming shortened V by 0 bases and J by 2 bases, and 6 bases separated the two germline ends. Germline CDR1 is SGHNT and CDR2 is YYREEE (reference sequence). The CDR3 has 14 amino acids. The CDR3 here is CASSLEAAGNTIYF. The CDR3 DNA reads as TGTGCCAGCAGCTTGGAGGCAGCTGGAAACACCATATATTTT.

The chain combines TRBV2 with TRBJ2-7, with 10 positions matching TRBD1. The V gene end was trimmed by 6 bases and the J gene end by 6 bases; junction bases not matched to a gene: 5. The CDR3 runs to 13 residues. CDR1 SNHLY and CDR2 FYNNEI come from the germline V gene. The CDR3 DNA reads TGTGCCAGCAGCCCGGACAGGGGGGGCGAGCAGTACTTC. It translates to CASSPDRGGEQYF.

The V call is TRBV11-2, the J call TRBJ2-2, with no clear D. The CDR3 spans 12 residues. Looked up from germline, CDR1 is SGHAT and CDR2 is FQNNGV. V was cut by 9 bases and J by 8 bases, with 13 bases left in between. CDR3 residues: CASHTTWGELFF. The CDR3 DNA sequence: TGTGCCAGTCACACAACATGGGGGGAGCTGTTTTTT.

This rearrangement joins TRBV5-1 to TRBJ2-1; possibly TRBD2 for D (6 bases). Germline CDR1 is SGHRS and CDR2 is YFSETQ. The CDR3 length is 13 residues. Trimming stripped 7 bases from V and 2 bases from J, with 10 bases between. As DNA, the CDR3 is TGCGCCAGCCAAACGGGGGCCTACAATGAGCAGTTCTTC. Its protein is CASQTGAYNEQFF.

This chain links TRBV19 with TRBJ2-1; 8 bases align to TRBD2. V dropped 7 bases and J dropped 0; count of bases not matched to a gene: 8. CDR3 length: 16 residues. Per germline, CDR1 LNHDA and CDR2 SQIVND (reference sequence). Here the CDR3 DNA reads TGTGCCAGTACGAGCGGGGGACGCGGCTCCTACAATGAGCAGTTCTTC. Translation: CASTSGGRGSYNEQFF.

CDR3 in DNA: TGCGCCAGCAGTGAGCAAAGTTGGGAGGTGCAGTACTTC. Amino acids: CASSEQSWEVQYF. V usage is TRBV10-1 and J usage is TRBJ2-7; perhaps TRBD2 as D (6 bases). The CDR3 consists of 13 residues. Trimming pared 2 bases from V and 9 bases from J, leaving 14 bases between. Germline-derived CDR1 and CDR2 are WNHNN and SYGVQD (reference sequence).

The rearrangement uses TRBV6-5 and TRBJ1-5; D unresolved. The germline V gene has CDR1 MNHEY and CDR2 SVGAGI. Trimming took 2 bases from V and 4 from J, leaving 12 bases between them. The CDR3 is made up of 15 amino acids. The CDR3 nucleotides read TGTGCCAGCAGTTACGCGTCCGGGAAAAATCAGCCCCAGCATTTT. Its protein is CASSYASGKNQPQHF.

V usage is TRBV28 and J usage is TRBJ1-1, with D uncertain. The germline V gene encodes CDR1 MDHEN and CDR2 SYDVKM. CDR3 length: 11 amino acids. Trimming removed 8 bases at V and 1 base at J, with 5 bases between. CDR3 protein: CASESNTEAFF. The CDR3 bases are TGTGCCAGCGAGTCGAACACTGAAGCTTTCTTT.

This chain connects TRBV29-1 to TRBJ2-5; D perhaps matches TRBD1 (5 bases). Trimming cost V 7 bases and J 5 bases, with 11 bases left between them. This CDR3 spans 11 amino acids. Germline CDR1 SQVTM, CDR2 ANQGSEA. In DNA form, the CDR3 reads TGCAGCGCCCAGGGTTGGGAGACCCAGTACTTC. Amino acid sequence: CSAQGWETQYF.

The rearrangement links TRBV5-1 to TRBJ2-7, with 9 bases lining up with TRBD1. Germline CDR1 and CDR2: SGHRS and YFSETQ. After removal of 3 bases from V and 4 bases from J, the junction contained 20 bases not matched to a gene. This CDR3 contains 19 residues. CDR3 DNA sequence: TGCGCCAGCAGCTCCTATGGACAGGGGCGGCCTAGCGGAGGATACGAGCAGTACTTC. It codes for CASSSYGQGRPSGGYEQYF.